This T cell receptor (beta chain) was obtained from a study of T cells in Graves' hyperthyroidism and ophthalmopathy. In the study overall: Peripheral blood was acquired at first diagnosis, ahead of any therapy whatsoever.

General study results and limits: Also found in blood were most expanded thyroid clonotypes above 0.001.

Active moderate-to-severe ophthalmopathy, Clinical Activity Score at least 3, NOSPECS at least 4, under 3 months' duration. Lactation, pregnancy, other autoimmune disease or uncontrolled infection led to exclusion of patients. To note about this clonotype: Its antigen is unknown.

TCR beta CDR3 regions were amplified from RNA transcripts. The HTBI primer set drove a first-round RT-PCR of the TCR CDR3. In TCRdb, the multiplex PCR reads were re-called with MiXCR into one record per CDR3 protein. The sample consists of about 640,000 distinct CDR3 sequences, about a fifth of them appearing once. V lost 3 bases and J lost 2, with 16 bases in between. CDR3 length: 17 residues. Germline lookup yields CDR1 MDHEN and CDR2 SYDVKM. This chain connects TRBV28 to TRBJ2-2, with D uncertain. Sequencing used blood. This TCR came from a man aged 30-40 years with Graves' ophthalmopathy. CDR3 bases: TGTGCCAGCAGTTTCCTCGAGGCAGCAGGAAACACCGGGGAGCTGTTTTTT. This codes for CASSFLEAAGNTGELFF.